These T cell receptor beta chains were read from a single sample in a study of glioma-infiltrating T cells after dendritic cell vaccination. The data were produced by immunoSEQ multiplex PCR, yet TCRdb's version contains in-frame clones alone and is incomplete. In the table there are about 76,000 clones, 80% to 90% of which are singletons. The sequenced sample was blood, obtained after dendritic cell vaccination. These receptors originate from a human donor with glioblastoma. CDR3s include the opening cysteine and the closing phenylalanine or tryptophan. D genes are given only for firm matches. Only some rows state a clone size, as once, few, many or a class for expanded clones.

TRBD1,TRBV2,.,TRBJ1-1,CASRKKDRAGPGTEAFF,TGTGCCAGCAGGAAAAAAGACAGGGCCGGGCCGGGCACTGAAGCTTTCTTT
TRBD1,TRBV5-8,.,TRBJ1-1,CASSLRLNRGAFF,TGTGCCAGCAGCTTAAGGCTGAACAGGGGAGCTTTCTTT
TRBD2,TRBV29-1,.,TRBJ2-3,CSVRLAGDLTDTQYF,TGCAGCGTCCGACTAGCGGGAGACCTCACAGATACGCAGTATTTT
TRBD2,TRBV4-2,.,TRBJ2-5,CASSQDRGGQETQYF,TGTGCCAGCAGCCAAGATCGGGGGGGCCAAGAGACCCAGTACTTC
.,TRBV6-5,.,TRBJ2-7,CASSLLAELPYEQYF,TGTGCCAGCAGTTTATTAGCGGAGCTACCCTACGAGCAGTACTTC
TRBD2,TRBV15,.,TRBJ2-1,CATSLAGDRNEQFF,TGTGCCACCTCGCTAGCGGGGGACCGCAATGAGCAGTTCTTC
.,TRBV9,once,TRBJ2-3,CASRRGRPYTDTQYF,TGTGCCAGCAGAAGAGGGCGGCCGTACACAGATACGCAGTATTTT
.,TRBV6-5,.,TRBJ2-7,CASSYSNPGTPYEQYF,TGTGCCAGCAGTTACTCGAACCCCGGGACTCCCTACGAGCAGTACTTC
TRBD1,TRBV6-6,.,TRBJ1-4,CASSYGTGVTNEKLFF,TGTGCCAGCAGTTACGGGACAGGGGTCACTAATGAAAAACTGTTTTTT
TRBD2,TRBV4-1,.,TRBJ2-2,CASSQASGRATGELFF,TGCGCCAGCAGCCAAGCTAGCGGGAGGGCCACCGGGGAGCTGTTTTTT
.,TRBV5-3,once,TRBJ2-7,CARSPSGVGGTPHPYEQYF,TGTGCCAGAAGCCCCTCCGGAGTTGGGGGGACCCCTCATCCCTACGAGCAGTACTTC
.,TRBV5-1,.,TRBJ2-5,CASSPGSTQETQYF,TGCGCCAGCAGCCCCGGGTCGACTCAAGAGACCCAGTACTTC
.,TRBV6-6,.,TRBJ2-7,CASSYSDRSYEQYF,TGTGCCAGCAGTTACTCCGACAGAAGCTACGAGCAGTACTTC
.,TRBV6-1,once,TRBJ1-5,CASSHRERTNQPQHF,TGTGCCAGCAGTCACAGGGAGAGAACCAATCAGCCCCAGCATTTT
TRBD2,TRBV11-2,.,TRBJ2-1,CASSFTSGNEQFF,TGTGCCAGCAGCTTTACTAGCGGGAATGAGCAGTTCTTC
TRBD2,TRBV7-2,.,TRBJ2-2,CASSLRGLAGNTGELFF,TGTGCCAGCAGCTTAAGAGGACTAGCGGGTAACACCGGGGAGCTGTTTTTT
TRBD1,TRBV7-3,.,TRBJ1-2,CASSSTGLDGYTF,TGTGCCAGCAGCTCGACAGGGTTGGATGGCTACACCTTC
.,TRBV10-1,.,TRBJ2-1,CASSEVQEGRFF,TGCGCCAGCAGTGAAGTGCAGGAGGGTCGGTTCTTC
.,TRBV7-3,.,TRBJ2-2,CASSSQGPSGGGELFF,TGTGCCAGCAGCTCCCAGGGGCCTAGCGGAGGGGGGGAGCTGTTTTTT
.,TRBV6-5,.,TRBJ1-1,CASKLRHVLNTEAFF,TGTGCCAGCAAACTCAGACACGTTCTGAACACTGAAGCTTTCTTT
TRBD2,TRBV2,.,TRBJ2-7,CASLGGRLSYEQYF,TGTGCCAGCCTGGGAGGGCGACTCTCCTACGAGCAGTACTTC
.,TRBV29-1,.,TRBJ1-4,CSVDQGLGEKLFF,TGCAGCGTTGACCAGGGTCTCGGTGAAAAACTGTTTTTT
TRBD1,TRBV9,.,TRBJ2-1,CASSGQGNNEQFF,TGTGCCAGCTCGGGACAGGGTAACAATGAGCAGTTCTTC
TRBD1,TRBV5-8,.,TRBJ2-1,CASSLFNRGNEQFF,TGTGCCAGCAGCTTGTTTAACAGGGGCAATGAGCAGTTCTTC
.,TRBV6-5,.,TRBJ1-1,CASRTTGSGTEAFF,TGTGCCAGCAGGACAACAGGGTCTGGCACTGAAGCTTTCTTT
.,TRBV5-1,.,TRBJ2-1,CASSFMGTGTVYNEQFF,TGCGCCAGCAGCTTCATGGGGACTGGGACCGTATACAATGAGCAGTTCTTC
.,TRBV5-1,.,TRBJ2-5,CASRAGSQETQYF,TGCGCCAGCAGGGCGGGGTCCCAAGAGACCCAGTACTTC
TRBD1,TRBV4-2,.,TRBJ1-2,CASSPTIPTGGDYGYTF,TGTGCCAGCAGTCCTACCATTCCGACAGGGGGGGACTATGGCTACACCTTC
.,TRBV5-4,.,TRBJ2-3,CASSPSTDTQYF,TGTGCCAGCAGTCCTAGCACAGATACGCAGTATTTT
TRBD1,TRBV19,.,TRBJ2-7,CASSIAGTGHYEQYF,TGTGCCAGTAGTATAGCCGGGACAGGGCACTACGAGCAGTACTTC